This T cell receptor (beta chain) was retrieved from a study of blood T cell repertoires in COVID-19. Whole-study context: Sources were T cells, B-cell-depleted T cells, or PBMCs; the material itself was cDNA or gDNA.

Assay: immunoSEQ multiplex PCR; the TCRdb copy retains only in-frame clones and omits some. The sample has roughly 53,000 clones, nearly 90% seen once. V lost 10 bases and J lost 1, with 14 bases in between. The CDR3 is 14 amino acids. Looked up from germline, CDR1 is MNHEY and CDR2 is SVGAGI. There are a few counts of this clone. The sequence was obtained from a man between 60 and 75 years old with acute or convalescent COVID-19. The chain employs TRBV6-5 and TRBJ1-5; D call uncertain. The sequenced sample consisted of peripheral blood. The CDR3 DNA follows: TGTGCCACCTCACTCCACGGGAGCAATCAGCCCCAGCATTTT. Protein product: CATSLHGSNQPQHF.